The present entry profiles one T cell receptor beta chain with its context. Authors' data handling: By means of reference gene primer amplification, nucleated cell counts were estimated. Produced via immunoSEQ multiplex PCR; TCRdb's table is partial and in-frame only. D and trimming come from the DNA, and the V and J calls and clone size come from that table. The table has about 190,000 clones, almost 90% seen once. This sample was included in a study of blood T cell repertoires in COVID-19. Turning to the study itself: Samples taken during acute and convalescent COVID-19 were collected in the United States, Italy and Spain. PBMCs, B-cell-depleted T cells, or T cells provided the cDNA or gDNA that made up the material.

J gave up 8 bases and V 5 bases, and 9 bases lay outside the gene matches. Germline V gene sequence: CDR1 SGHVS, CDR2 FNYEAQ. This CDR3 comprises 15 residues. The source is a man aged 45 to 65 with acute or convalescent COVID-19. This chain connects TRBV7-6 to TRBJ2-1, with 10 bases fitting TRBD1. The sequencing input was peripheral blood. CDR3 nucleotide sequence: TGTGCCAGCAGCCCAAGGACAGGGGGATCATATGAGCAGTTCTTC. Translated: CASSPRTGGSYEQFF. The whole variable domain, remainder taken from reference TRBV7-6 and TRBJ2-1, is GAGVSQSPRYKVTKRGQDVALRCDPISGHVSLYWYRQALGQGPEFLTYFNYEAQQDKSGLPNDRFSAERPEGSISTLTIQRTEQRDSAMYRCASSPRTGGSYEQFFGPGTRLTVL.